The clone carrying this T cell receptor beta chain was counted at least ten times. Antigen: not known. The data stem from a study of Graves' ophthalmopathy and Graves' hyperthyroidism. Study-level background: Before any treatment was given, at initial diagnosis, peripheral blood was collected. Overall study results and limits: In blood, most expanded thyroid clonotypes above 0.001 frequency were also detected.

Germline values: CDR1 SGHVS, CDR2 FQNEAQ. V was cut by 1 base and J by 6 bases, with 6 bases left in between. This CDR3 has 12 residues. The authors amplified TCR beta CDR3 regions, and they did so from RNA transcripts for repertoire sequencing. The first round was an RT-PCR with HTBI primers, and the second round was a multiplex PCR. In TCRdb, the multiplex PCR reads were re-called with MiXCR into one record per CDR3 protein. The sample contains hundreds of thousands of distinct CDR3 sequences, approximately 22% of which appear only once. Stable hyperthyroid donors showed no ophthalmopathy during 18 months follow-up. It was from about 9.1 ml of fresh peripheral blood that the PBMCs came.

What was sequenced was peripheral blood. The sequence derives from a woman in her late teens or twenties with stable Graves' hyperthyroidism. Some clones in this sample may be carry-over from other donors' samples. The rearrangement joins TRBV7-8 to TRBJ2-5; D is ambiguous. CDR3 in DNA: TGTGCCAGCAGCTTAGGGTCACAGACCCAGTACTTC. Amino acid sequence: CASSLGSQTQYF.